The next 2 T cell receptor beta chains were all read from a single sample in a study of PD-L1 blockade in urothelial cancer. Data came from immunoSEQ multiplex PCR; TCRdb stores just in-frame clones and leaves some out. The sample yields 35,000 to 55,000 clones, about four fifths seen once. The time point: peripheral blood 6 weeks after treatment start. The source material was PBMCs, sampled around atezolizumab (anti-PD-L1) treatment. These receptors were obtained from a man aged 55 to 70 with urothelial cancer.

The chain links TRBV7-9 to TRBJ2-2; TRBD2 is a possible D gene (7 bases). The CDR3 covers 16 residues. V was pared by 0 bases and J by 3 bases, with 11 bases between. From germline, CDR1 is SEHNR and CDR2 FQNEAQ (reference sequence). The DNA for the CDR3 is TGTGCCAGCAGCTTAGCGGGCGGGGGCTACACCGGGGAGCTGTTTTTT. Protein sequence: CASSLAGGGYTGELFF.

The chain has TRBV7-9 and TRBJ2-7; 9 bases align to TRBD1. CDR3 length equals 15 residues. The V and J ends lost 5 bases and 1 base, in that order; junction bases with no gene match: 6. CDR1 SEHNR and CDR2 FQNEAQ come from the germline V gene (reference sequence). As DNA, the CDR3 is TGTGCCAGCAGCCCGATGGGACAGGGTTCCTACGAGCAGTACTTC. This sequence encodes CASSPMGQGSYEQYF.